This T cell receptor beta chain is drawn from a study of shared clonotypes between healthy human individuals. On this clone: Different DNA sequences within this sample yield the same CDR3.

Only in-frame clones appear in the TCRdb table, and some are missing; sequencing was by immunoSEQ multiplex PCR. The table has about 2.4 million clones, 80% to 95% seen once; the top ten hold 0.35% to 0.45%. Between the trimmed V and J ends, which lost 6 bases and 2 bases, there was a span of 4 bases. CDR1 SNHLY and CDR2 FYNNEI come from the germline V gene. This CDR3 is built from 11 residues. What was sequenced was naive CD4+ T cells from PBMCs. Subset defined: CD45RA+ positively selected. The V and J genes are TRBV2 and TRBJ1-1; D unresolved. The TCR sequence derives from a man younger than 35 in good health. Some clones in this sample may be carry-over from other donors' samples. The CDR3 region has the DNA TGTGCCAGCAGACTAAACACTGAAGCTTTCTTT. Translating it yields CASRLNTEAFF.